A single sample gave rise to the 30 T cell receptor beta chains below, sequenced in a study of radiotherapy plus CTLA-4 blockade in lung cancer. TCRdb keeps only in-frame clones here, not all; method: immunoSEQ multiplex PCR. Of 50,000 or so clones listed, approximately 76% are singletons. This specimen consisted of peripheral blood, obtained from a patient treated with radiotherapy plus ipilimumab. The receptor set was obtained from a human donor with non-small cell lung cancer who had stable disease on radiotherapy plus ipilimumab.

The chain carries TRBV7-2 and TRBJ1-1, with no clear D. The CDR3 is 12 amino acids. The germline gives CDR1 SGHTA, CDR2 FQGNSA. V gave up 2 bases and J gave up 12 bases, with 13 bases separating them. The CDR3 coding sequence is TGTGCCAGCAGCTTAAGCCGGGCACTCTCTTTCTTT. As protein: CASSLSRALSFF.

The rearrangement joins TRBV27 to TRBJ2-2, with D possibly TRBD1 on 5 matching bases. CDR1 is MNHEY and CDR2 is SMNVEV in the germline V gene (reference sequence). Trimming cost V 5 bases and J 2 bases, with 15 bases left between them. The CDR3 contains 16 residues. The CDR3 protein is CASSARLTANTGELFF. CDR3 in DNA: TGTGCCAGCAGTGCCAGGTTGACAGCAAACACCGGGGAGCTGTTTTTT.

The chain has TRBV19 and TRBJ2-2; 11 bases agree with TRBD2. Germline V lookup: CDR1 LNHDA, CDR2 SQIVND (reference sequence). CDR3 length: 15 residues. V lost 7 bases to trimming and J lost 1 base; unmatched junction nucleotides: 2. As DNA, the CDR3 is TGTGCCAGTACTACTAGCGGGGGGAACACCGGGGAGCTGTTTTTT. Protein sequence: CASTTSGGNTGELFF.

This chain joins TRBV7-2 and TRBJ1-2, with a possible D match to TRBD1 (5 bases). Germline V CDR1 and CDR2: SGHTA, FQGNSA. V dropped 5 bases and J dropped 4 bases, with 17 bases sitting between them. The CDR3 spans 15 residues. In DNA form, the CDR3 reads TGTGCCAGCAGCATCATAGCGACAGTTGGCTATGGCTACACCTTC. This encodes CASSIIATVGYGYTF.

The chain employs TRBV29-1 and TRBJ1-1; D might be TRBD1 (6 bases). Deletions cut 5 bases from V and 7 bases from J, with 17 bases between. CDR3 length: 13 residues. Germline assignment: CDR1 SQVTM and CDR2 ANQGSEA. The CDR3 DNA reads TGCAGCGTTTCAACAGGAGGGGGGCGTGAAGCTTTCTTT. It codes for CSVSTGGGREAFF.

For this clone: A junction end diverges from the germline sequence, so it may reflect a read error. The same CDR3 also results from other DNA sequences found in this sample. The gene calls are TRBV19 and TRBJ1-6; D gene ambiguous. The CDR3 consists of 14 residues. Germline V lookup: CDR1 LNHDA, CDR2 SQIVND (reference sequence). The CDR3: CASHEGSGNSPLHF. The CDR3 DNA reads TGTGCCAGCCATGAGGGTTCTGGGAATTCCCCCCTCCACTTT.

V usage is TRBV28 and J usage is TRBJ2-2; D unclear. The CDR3 runs to 15 residues. CDR1 is MDHEN and CDR2 is SYDVKM in the germline V gene. Deletions cut 4 bases from V and 5 bases from J, with 14 bases between. The CDR3 sequence: CASSSADGSTGELFF. CDR3 DNA: TGTGCCAGCAGTTCCGCAGACGGAAGTACCGGGGAGCTGTTTTTT.

The chain has TRBV4-3 and TRBJ1-5; D is possibly TRBD1 (5 bases). V was trimmed by 3 bases and J by 7 bases, leaving 16 bases between them. Germline V gene sequence: CDR1 LGHNA, CDR2 YSLEER. This CDR3 comprises 15 residues. CDR3 region: CASSHTLLGQQPQHF. The CDR3, as DNA: TGCGCCAGCAGCCATACCCTCTTGGGGCAACAGCCCCAGCATTTT.

The sample holds one count of this clone. This chain uses TRBV11-2 with TRBJ1-1; 7 nucleotides agree with TRBD1. CDR1 is SGHAT and CDR2 is FQNNGV in the germline V gene. J was trimmed by 0 bases and V by 2 bases; bases with no gene match: 3. The CDR3 sequence is 15 residues long. The CDR3 is CASSLIGTVNTEAFF. In DNA, the CDR3 is TGTGCCAGCAGCTTAATTGGGACAGTGAACACTGAAGCTTTCTTT.

This sequence joins TRBV7-9 and TRBJ1-5, with D perhaps matching TRBD1 (5 bases). The CDR3 is 13 residues long. Trimming took off 4 bases at V and 6 bases at J, with 10 bases between the two ends. In germline, CDR1 is SEHNR, CDR2 FQNEAQ (reference sequence). The CDR3 loop reads CASSSMGGQPQHF. CDR3 DNA: TGTGCCAGCAGCTCTATGGGGGGTCAGCCCCAGCATTTT.

In nucleotides, the CDR3 is TGCAGCGTTCACGGGCAGGGAAACTATGGCTACACCTTC. The encoded protein is CSVHGQGNYGYTF. The rearrangement uses TRBV29-1 and TRBJ1-2; maybe TRBD1 (5 bases). V lost 5 bases and J 2 bases, leaving 12 bases between the germline ends. Germline CDR1 SQVTM, CDR2 ANQGSEA. The CDR3 sequence is 13 residues long.

This sequence joins TRBV11-2 and TRBJ1-2; 8 nucleotides line up with TRBD1. The CDR3 contains 14 residues. From germline, CDR1 is SGHAT and CDR2 FQNNGV. Trimming took 5 bases from V and 2 from J; bases not matched to a gene: 4. The CDR3 spells CASSRAGGNYGYTF. The CDR3 bases are TGTGCCAGCAGCCGAGCAGGGGGCAACTATGGCTACACCTTC.

V is TRBV19 and J is TRBJ2-1; D is possibly TRBD1 (6 bases). V lost 4 bases and J 7 bases, leaving 8 bases between the germline ends. Per germline, CDR1 LNHDA and CDR2 SQIVND (reference sequence). CDR3 length equals 12 residues. The chain's CDR3 is CASSTQGNEQFF. The DNA of the CDR3 is TGTGCCAGTAGTACACAGGGTAATGAGCAGTTCTTC.

The V call is TRBV7-9, the J call TRBJ1-2; D remains ambiguous. Germline V gene data show CDR1 as SEHNR and CDR2 as FQNEAQ (reference sequence). This CDR3 spans 15 amino acids. V lost 2 bases and J lost 4, with 14 bases in between. The CDR3 region has the DNA TGTGCCAGCAGCTTAAATTCGGGAGGCGCCTATGGCTACACCTTC. Amino acids: CASSLNSGGAYGYTF.

The chain combines TRBV6-1 with TRBJ1-2, with unresolved D. With 3 bases removed from V and 5 bases from J, the gap between germline ends came to 4 bases. Germline V gene lookup returns CDR1 MNHNS and CDR2 SASEGT. The length of the CDR3 is 11 residues. The CDR3 reads CASSDHYGYTF. The CDR3 DNA sequence: TGTGCCAGCAGTGACCATTATGGCTACACCTTC.

The chain combines TRBV27 with TRBJ1-2, with TRBD1 matching over 7 bases. The CDR3 spans 13 residues. The J segment lost 2 bases and the V segment lost 5 bases, leaving 2 bases of the junction unmatched. The germline gives CDR1 MNHEY, CDR2 SMNVEV (reference sequence). The CDR3 DNA reads as TGTGCCAGCAGTCCACAGGGGAACTATGGCTACACCTTC. Protein product: CASSPQGNYGYTF.

This clone was recorded only once. This sequence joins TRBV27 and TRBJ1-1; TRBD1 might be the D (5 bases). Germline-derived CDR1 and CDR2 are MNHEY and SMNVEV (reference sequence). The CDR3 loop spans 13 amino acids. Trimming stripped 4 bases from V and 2 bases from J, with 8 bases between. CDR3 loop: CASSYDRNTEAFF. CDR3 DNA sequence: TGTGCCAGCAGTTACGACAGAAACACTGAAGCTTTCTTT.

Concerning this clone itself: One junction end disagrees with the germline gene, perhaps due to a read error. The V gene is TRBV10-3, the J gene TRBJ1-4, with D perhaps matching TRBD1 (5 bases). The CDR3 totals 18 residues. The germline gives CDR1 ENHRY, CDR2 SYGVKD. As DNA, the CDR3 is TGTGCCATCAGTGAGTCGAATACTGGGACCACCACTAGTGAAAAACTGTTTTTT. This sequence encodes CAISESNTGTTTSEKLFF.

This clone was detected only a few times. The J gene is TRBJ1-6, the V gene TRBV11-3; D remains ambiguous. This CDR3 comprises 17 residues. The V end lost 1 base, the J end lost 0 bases, and 10 bases lay between the germline ends. Germline CDR1 and CDR2: SGHNT and YENEEA. CDR3: CASSLGAGSSYNSPLHF. CDR3 sequence (DNA): TGTGCCAGCAGCTTAGGTGCGGGTAGCTCCTATAATTCACCCCTCCACTTT.

The chain employs TRBV6-5 and TRBJ1-4, with no clear D. Trimming cost V 5 bases and J 0 bases, with 7 bases left between them. Germline V gene sequence: CDR1 MNHEY, CDR2 SVGAGI. CDR3 length: 14 amino acids. CDR3 loop: CASSKGATNEKLFF. DNA of the CDR3: TGTGCCAGCAGTAAAGGCGCAACTAATGAAAAACTGTTTTTT.

This chain connects TRBV6-6 to TRBJ1-1; D perhaps matches TRBD1 (6 bases). The germline gives CDR1 MNHNY, CDR2 SVGAGI (reference sequence). There are 14 residues in the CDR3. The V end was cut by 4 bases, the J end by 1 base, with 10 bases between. CDR3 in amino acids: CASSLTTGNTEAFF. Here the CDR3 DNA reads TGTGCCAGCAGTTTAACGACAGGGAACACTGAAGCTTTCTTT.

In regard to this clone: This CDR3 is also generated by other DNA sequences in the sample. J is TRBJ1-1 and V is TRBV9, with D unresolved. Trimming pared 0 bases from V and 1 base from J, leaving 7 bases between. Germline-derived CDR1 and CDR2 are SGDLS and YYNGEE. This CDR3 region has 14 residues. CDR3 sequence (DNA): TGTGCCAGCAGCGTAGTGCCGGAGAACACTGAAGCTTTCTTT. Its protein product is CASSVVPENTEAFF. Full variable domain (outside the CDR3, taken from reference TRBV9 and TRBJ1-1): DSGVTQTPKHLITATGQRVTLRCSPRSGDLSVYWYQQSLDQGLQFLIQYYNGEERAKGNILERFSAQQFPDLHSELNLSSLELGDSALYFCASSVVPENTEAFFGQGTRLTVV.

The rearrangement uses TRBV5-4 and TRBJ2-5; 8 bases line up with TRBD1. The V gene's germline CDR1 is SGHNT and CDR2 YYREEE (reference sequence). CDR3 length: 14 residues. The ends lost 5 bases at V and 2 bases at J; junction bases unmatched: 5. Here the CDR3 DNA reads TGTGCCAGCAGTACGACAGGGGCGCAAGAGACCCAGTACTTC. This gives the protein CASSTTGAQETQYF. Based on the CDR3 plus reference TRBV5-4 and TRBJ2-5, the full variable domain is ETGVTQSPTHLIKTRGQQVTLRCSSQSGHNTVSWYQQALGQGPQFIFQYYREEENGRGNFPPRFSGLQFPNYSSELNVNALELDDSALYLCASSTTGAQETQYFGPGTRLLVL.

This clone was picked up a small number of times. The chain links TRBV5-4 to TRBJ2-7; no clear D gene. Germline-derived CDR1 and CDR2 are SGHNT and YYREEE (reference sequence). The CDR3 sequence is 13 residues long. Between the trimmed V and J ends, which lost 2 bases and 7 bases, there was a span of 13 bases. CDR3 sequence reads: CASSFPGGREQYF. The CDR3, as DNA: TGTGCCAGCAGCTTCCCGGGCGGTCGGGAGCAGTACTTC. The complete variable domain, with remaining parts taken from reference TRBV5-4 and TRBJ2-7, reads ETGVTQSPTHLIKTRGQQVTLRCSSQSGHNTVSWYQQALGQGPQFIFQYYREEENGRGNFPPRFSGLQFPNYSSELNVNALELDDSALYLCASSFPGGREQYFGPGTRLTVT.

V is TRBV4-1 and J is TRBJ2-1, with 12 bases identical to TRBD2. CDR3 length: 17 residues. CDR1 is MGHRA, CDR2 YSYEKL, per germline. V gave up 6 bases and J gave up 0 bases; unmatched junction bases: 6. The chain's CDR3 is CASSLGLAGFSYNEQFF. As DNA, the CDR3 is TGCGCCAGCAGTTTGGGACTAGCGGGCTTCTCCTACAATGAGCAGTTCTTC.

This chain uses TRBV6-1 with TRBJ1-5, with TRBD1 identical over 7 bases. Germline V CDR1 and CDR2: MNHNS, SASEGT. This CDR3 has 14 amino acids. Trimming removed 6 bases from V and 5 bases from J; junction bases left unmatched: 7. The CDR3 loop is CASSHSTGDQPQHF. The DNA for the CDR3 is TGTGCCAGCAGCCATTCAACAGGGGATCAGCCCCAGCATTTT.

The V call is TRBV4-1, the J call TRBJ2-1; 12 bases are shared with TRBD2. The CDR3 runs to 14 residues. Germline CDR1 reads MGHRA; CDR2 reads YSYEKL. Losses at the gene ends were 5 bases for V and 8 bases for J; bases not matched to a gene: 4. The CDR3 loop reads CASSKRLAGDEQFF. The CDR3 DNA follows: TGCGCCAGCAGCAAACGACTAGCGGGGGATGAGCAGTTCTTC.

V and J are TRBV13 and TRBJ2-1, with D perhaps TRBD2 (6 bases). This CDR3 comprises 15 residues. The germline V gene encodes CDR1 PRHDT and CDR2 FYEKMQ (reference sequence). Trimming removed 0 bases at V and 12 bases at J, with 18 bases between. CDR3 amino acids: CASSLGRGTLYVQFF. The CDR3 DNA is TGTGCCAGCAGCTTAGGTCGGGGGACCTTATACGTGCAGTTCTTC.

V and J are TRBV5-1 and TRBJ1-6, with TRBD1 matching 9 bases. V lost 4 bases and J lost 6; bases outside the gene matches: 2. This CDR3 has 14 amino acids. Per germline, CDR1 SGHRS and CDR2 YFSETQ. The CDR3 sequence is CASSIQGANSPLHF. DNA of the CDR3: TGCGCCAGCAGCATACAGGGGGCTAATTCACCCCTCCACTTT.

The chain couples TRBV4-1 to TRBJ1-1, with 9 bases identical to TRBD1. J lost 0 bases, V lost 0 bases, and 2 bases had no gene match. CDR1 and CDR2 from the germline V gene are MGHRA and YSYEKL. The CDR3 is 16 residues long. The CDR3 spells CASSQERTGVNTEAFF. The CDR3 nucleotides are TGCGCCAGCAGCCAAGAACGGACAGGGGTGAACACTGAAGCTTTCTTT.